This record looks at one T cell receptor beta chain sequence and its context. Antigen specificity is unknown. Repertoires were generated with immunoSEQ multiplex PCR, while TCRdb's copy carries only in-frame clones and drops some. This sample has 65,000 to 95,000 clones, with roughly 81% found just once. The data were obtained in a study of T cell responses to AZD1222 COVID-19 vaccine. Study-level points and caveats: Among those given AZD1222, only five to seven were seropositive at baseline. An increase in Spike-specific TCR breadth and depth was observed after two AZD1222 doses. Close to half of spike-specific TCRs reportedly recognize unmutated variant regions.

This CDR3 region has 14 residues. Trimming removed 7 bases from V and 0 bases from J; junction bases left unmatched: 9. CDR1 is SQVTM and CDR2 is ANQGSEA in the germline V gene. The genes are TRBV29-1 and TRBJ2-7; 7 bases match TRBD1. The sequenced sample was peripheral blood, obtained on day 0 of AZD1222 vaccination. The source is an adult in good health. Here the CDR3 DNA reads TGCAGCGCCCGACAGGGCTGGAGCTCCTACGAGCAGTACTTC. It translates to CSARQGWSSYEQYF.